The rows below give T cell receptor beta chains drawn from one sample of a study of blood T cells in healthy people across ages. Using its own MiXCR run on the 5' RACE reads, TCRdb lists one record per CDR3 protein. The sample records 750,000 to 1,000,000 distinct CDR3 sequences, just under 30% being singletons. This sample also appeared in a second study, on T cells of mothers and their children.

The sample consisted of blood. These TCRs come from a woman between 40 and 50 years old in good health. Both conserved end residues are part of each CDR3. D genes are given only for firm matches. The size of a clone is reported for some rows only, either as once, few or many, or as a class for expanded clones.

D	V	J	size	length	DNA	CDR3
TRBD2	TRBV27	TRBJ2-7	-	15	TGTGCCAGCATAAAAGAAGCGGGAAATGTGTACGAGCAGTACTTC	CASIKEAGNVYEQYF
-	TRBV6-2/TRBV6-3	TRBJ1-2	-	13	TGTGCCAGCAGTTACGGGACTCTCTATGGCTACACCTTC	CASSYGTLYGYTF
-	TRBV3-1	TRBJ2-1	-	14	TGTGCCAGTAGCCAAGATCCGGCTTACGATGAGCAGTTCTTC	CASSQDPAYDEQFF
-	TRBV6-5	TRBJ2-1	-	15	TGTGCCAGCGGATTAAGGGGTCCCTCCCACAATGAGCAGTTCTTC	CASGLRGPSHNEQFF
-	TRBV12-3/TRBV12-4	TRBJ1-1	many	13	TGTGCCAGCAGTTTGAAAGGGGACACTGAAGCTTTCTTT	CASSLKGDTEAFF
-	TRBV7-2	TRBJ2-1	-	13	TGTGCCAGCAGCTTCGGGCGCGGGGATGAGCAGTTCTTC	CASSFGRGDEQFF
-	TRBV5-1	TRBJ2-2	-	14	TGCGCCAGCACCGACTTATCTTACACCGGGGAGCTGTTTTTT	CASTDLSYTGELFF
-	TRBV5-6	TRBJ1-5	-	16	TGTGCCAGCAGCTTCGCCGGGTCACTTAGCAATCAGCCCCAGCATTTT	CASSFAGSLSNQPQHF
-	TRBV7-2	TRBJ2-5	-	17	TGTGCCAGCAGCTTAGCTTACGCGGGGGCCCTACAAGAGACCCAGTACTTC	CASSLAYAGALQETQYF
-	TRBV29-1	TRBJ2-7	many	14	TGCAGCGTCGCAATGGACGCGGCAGTCTACGAGCAGTACTTC	CSVAMDAAVYEQYF
TRBD1	TRBV3-1	TRBJ2-1	-	14	TGTGCCAGCACCCCAGGGGACAGGGCCAATGAGCAGTTCTTC	CASTPGDRANEQFF
-	TRBV20-1	TRBJ1-1	-	12	TGCAGTGCTAGAGGGCATCAGAGTGAAGCTTTCTTT	CSARGHQSEAFF
-	TRBV28	TRBJ1-1	-	13	TGTGCCAGCAGGACGGGAATGAACACTGAAGCTTTCTTT	CASRTGMNTEAFF
TRBD1	TRBV6-5	TRBJ1-2	-	15	TGTGCCAGCAGTCTTCTTCCCGGGACAGGGGTGGGCTACACCTTC	CASSLLPGTGVGYTF
-	TRBV20-1	TRBJ2-7	few	13	TGCAGTGCCCCCTCGACAGGTGCCTACGAGCAGTACTTC	CSAPSTGAYEQYF
-	TRBV21-1	TRBJ2-2	-	16	TGTGCCAGTAGCAAGAATTCTAGCGGAAACACCGGGGAGCTGTTTTTT	CASSKNSSGNTGELFF
-	TRBV7-9	TRBJ1-1	-	14	TGTGCCAGCAGGTTCGGACAGTGGAACACTGAAGCTTTCTTT	CASRFGQWNTEAFF
TRBD1	TRBV11-1	TRBJ1-6	-	15	TGTGCCAGCAGCTGGACAGGCACGAATAATTCACCCCTCCACTTT	CASSWTGTNNSPLHF
-	TRBV20-1	TRBJ2-1	many	14	TGCAGTGCGGATCACCGGGACTCCTACAATGAGCAGTTCTTC	CSADHRDSYNEQFF
-	TRBV29-1	TRBJ2-1	-	15	TGCAGCGTTGAAGGGGCGAGGGTCCGGTACAATGAGCAGTTCTTC	CSVEGARVRYNEQFF
TRBD1	TRBV4-2	TRBJ1-2	few	15	TGTGCCAGCAGCCAAGATTGGACAGGGATCCATGGCTACACCTTC	CASSQDWTGIHGYTF